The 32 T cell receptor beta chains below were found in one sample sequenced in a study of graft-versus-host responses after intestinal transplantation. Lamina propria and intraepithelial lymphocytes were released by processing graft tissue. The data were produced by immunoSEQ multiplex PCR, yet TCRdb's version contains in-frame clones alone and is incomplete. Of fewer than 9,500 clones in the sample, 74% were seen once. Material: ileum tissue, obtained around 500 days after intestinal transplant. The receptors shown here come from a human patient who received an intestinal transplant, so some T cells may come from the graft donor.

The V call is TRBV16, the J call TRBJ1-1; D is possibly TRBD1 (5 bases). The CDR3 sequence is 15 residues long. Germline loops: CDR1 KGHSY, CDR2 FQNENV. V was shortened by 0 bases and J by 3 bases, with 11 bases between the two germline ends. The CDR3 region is CASSQSRGGDTEAFF. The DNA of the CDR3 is TGTGCCAGCAGCCAATCCCGTGGGGGGGACACTGAAGCTTTCTTT.

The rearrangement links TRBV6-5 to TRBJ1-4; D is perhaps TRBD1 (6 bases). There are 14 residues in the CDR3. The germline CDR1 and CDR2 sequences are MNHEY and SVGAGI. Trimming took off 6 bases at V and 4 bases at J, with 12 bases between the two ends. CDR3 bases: TGTGCCAGCAGGCCCCAGGGGCGTAATGAAAAACTGTTTTTT. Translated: CASRPQGRNEKLFF.

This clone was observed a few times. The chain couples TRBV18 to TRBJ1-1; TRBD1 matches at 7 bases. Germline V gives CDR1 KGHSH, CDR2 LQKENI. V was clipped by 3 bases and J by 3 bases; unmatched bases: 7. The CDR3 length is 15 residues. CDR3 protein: CASSPAGGAYTEAFF. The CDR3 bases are TGTGCCAGCTCACCTGCAGGGGGGGCGTACACTGAAGCTTTCTTT.

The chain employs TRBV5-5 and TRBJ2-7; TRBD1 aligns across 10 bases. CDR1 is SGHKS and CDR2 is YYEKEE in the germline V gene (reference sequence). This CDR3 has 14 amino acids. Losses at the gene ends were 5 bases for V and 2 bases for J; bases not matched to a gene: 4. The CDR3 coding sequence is TGTGCCAGCAGTCCGGACAGGGGGGCCTACGAGCAGTACTTC. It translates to CASSPDRGAYEQYF.

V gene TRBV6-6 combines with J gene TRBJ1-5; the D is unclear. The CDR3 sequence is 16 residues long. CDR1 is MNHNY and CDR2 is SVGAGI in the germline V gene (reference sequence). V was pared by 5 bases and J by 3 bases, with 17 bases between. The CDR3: CASSQRAPTLNQPQHF. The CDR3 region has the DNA TGTGCCAGCAGTCAACGGGCCCCAACCCTCAATCAGCCCCAGCATTTT.

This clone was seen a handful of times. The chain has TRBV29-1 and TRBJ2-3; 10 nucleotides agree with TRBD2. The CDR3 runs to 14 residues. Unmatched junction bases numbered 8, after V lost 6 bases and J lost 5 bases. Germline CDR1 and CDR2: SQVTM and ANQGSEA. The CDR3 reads CSVLPAGGGDTQYF. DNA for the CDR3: TGCAGCGTCCTCCCAGCGGGAGGGGGAGATACGCAGTATTTT.

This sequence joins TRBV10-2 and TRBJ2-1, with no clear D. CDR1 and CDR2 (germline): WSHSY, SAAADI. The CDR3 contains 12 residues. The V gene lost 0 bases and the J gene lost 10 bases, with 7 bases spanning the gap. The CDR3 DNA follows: TGCGCCAGCAGTGAGTCGAAGAGGGAGCAGTTCTTC. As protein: CASSESKREQFF.

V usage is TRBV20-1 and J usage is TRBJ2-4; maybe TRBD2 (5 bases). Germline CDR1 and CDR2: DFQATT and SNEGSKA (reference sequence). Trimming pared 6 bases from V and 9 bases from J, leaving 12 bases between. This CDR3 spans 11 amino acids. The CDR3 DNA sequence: TGCAGTGCCTCGGGGAGTGGCATTCAGTACTTC. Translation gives CSASGSGIQYF.

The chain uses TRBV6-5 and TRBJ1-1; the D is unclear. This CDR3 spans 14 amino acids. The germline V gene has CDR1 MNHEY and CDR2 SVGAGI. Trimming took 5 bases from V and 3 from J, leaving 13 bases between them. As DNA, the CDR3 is TGTGCCAGCAGTAGAACGAATGCGGACACTGAAGCTTTCTTT. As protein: CASSRTNADTEAFF.

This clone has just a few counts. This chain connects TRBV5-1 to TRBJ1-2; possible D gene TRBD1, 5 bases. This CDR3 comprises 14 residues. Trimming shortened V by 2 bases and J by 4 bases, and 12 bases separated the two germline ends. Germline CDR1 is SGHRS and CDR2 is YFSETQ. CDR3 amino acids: CASSFGDQGYGYTF. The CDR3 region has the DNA TGCGCCAGCAGCTTTGGGGACCAGGGCTATGGCTACACCTTC.

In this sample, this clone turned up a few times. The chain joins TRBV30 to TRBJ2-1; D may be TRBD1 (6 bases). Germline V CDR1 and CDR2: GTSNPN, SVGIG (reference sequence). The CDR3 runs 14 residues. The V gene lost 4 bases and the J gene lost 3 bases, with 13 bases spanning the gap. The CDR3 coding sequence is TGTGCCTGGACAACAGGGTCACTCTACAATGAGCAGTTCTTC. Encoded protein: CAWTTGSLYNEQFF.

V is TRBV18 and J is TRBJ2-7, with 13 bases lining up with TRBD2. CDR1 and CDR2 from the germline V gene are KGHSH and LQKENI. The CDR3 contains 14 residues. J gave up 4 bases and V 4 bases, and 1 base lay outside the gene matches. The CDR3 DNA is TGTGCCAGCTCACGGACTAGCGGGAGTTACGAGCAGTACTTC. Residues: CASSRTSGSYEQYF.

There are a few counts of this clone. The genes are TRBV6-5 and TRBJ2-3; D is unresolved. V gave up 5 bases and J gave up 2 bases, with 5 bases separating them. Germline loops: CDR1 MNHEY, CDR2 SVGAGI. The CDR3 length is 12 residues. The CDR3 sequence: CASSGDTDTQYF. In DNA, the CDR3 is TGTGCCAGCAGTGGGGACACAGATACGCAGTATTTT.

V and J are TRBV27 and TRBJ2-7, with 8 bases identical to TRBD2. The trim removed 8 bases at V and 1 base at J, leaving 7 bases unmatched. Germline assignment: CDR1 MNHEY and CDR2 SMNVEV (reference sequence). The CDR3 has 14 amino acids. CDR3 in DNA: TGTGCCAGCGGGCTAGCGGGTAGATCCTACGAGCAGTACTTC. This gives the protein CASGLAGRSYEQYF.

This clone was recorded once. In nucleotides, the CDR3 is TGTGCCAGCAGTGACGGGGGAGCTAATGAAAAACTGTTTTTT. Its translation is CASSDGGANEKLFF. The chain couples TRBV6-1 to TRBJ1-4, with D perhaps matching TRBD1 (5 bases). Between the trimmed V and J ends, which lost 3 bases and 3 bases, there was a span of 8 bases. Germline values: CDR1 MNHNS, CDR2 SASEGT. There are 14 residues in the CDR3.

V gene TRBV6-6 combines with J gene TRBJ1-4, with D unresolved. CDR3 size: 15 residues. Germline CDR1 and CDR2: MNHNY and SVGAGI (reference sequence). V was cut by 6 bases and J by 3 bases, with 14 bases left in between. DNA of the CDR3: TGTGCCAGCAGGTCTGGGAGGGTGGCTAATGAAAAACTGTTTTTT. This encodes CASRSGRVANEKLFF.

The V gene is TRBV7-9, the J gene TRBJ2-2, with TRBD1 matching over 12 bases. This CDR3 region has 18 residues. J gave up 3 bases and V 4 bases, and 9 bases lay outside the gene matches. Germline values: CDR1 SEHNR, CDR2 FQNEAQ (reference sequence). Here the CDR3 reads CASSSRGQGAPDTGELFF. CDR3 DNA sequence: TGTGCCAGCAGCTCCAGGGGACAGGGGGCCCCGGACACCGGGGAGCTGTTTTTT.

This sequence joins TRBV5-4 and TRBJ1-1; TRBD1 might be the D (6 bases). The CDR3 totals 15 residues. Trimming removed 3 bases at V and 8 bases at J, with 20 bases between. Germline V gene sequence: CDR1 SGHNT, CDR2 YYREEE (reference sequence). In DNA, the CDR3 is TGTGCCAGCAGCTACCTACCCTCAGGGGAGGGAGAAGCTTTCTTT. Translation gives CASSYLPSGEGEAFF.

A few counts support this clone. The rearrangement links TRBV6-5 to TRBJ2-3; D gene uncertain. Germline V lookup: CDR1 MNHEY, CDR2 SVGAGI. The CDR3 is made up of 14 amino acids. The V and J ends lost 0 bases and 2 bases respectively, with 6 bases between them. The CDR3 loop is CASSYSGFTDTQYF. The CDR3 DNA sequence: TGTGCCAGCAGTTACTCGGGGTTCACAGATACGCAGTATTTT.

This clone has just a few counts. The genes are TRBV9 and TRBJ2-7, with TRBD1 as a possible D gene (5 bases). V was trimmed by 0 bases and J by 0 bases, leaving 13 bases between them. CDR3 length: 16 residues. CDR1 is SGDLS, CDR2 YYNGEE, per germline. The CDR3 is CASSVGMGLSSYEQYF. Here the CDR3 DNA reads TGTGCCAGCAGCGTAGGTATGGGGCTTAGCTCCTACGAGCAGTACTTC.

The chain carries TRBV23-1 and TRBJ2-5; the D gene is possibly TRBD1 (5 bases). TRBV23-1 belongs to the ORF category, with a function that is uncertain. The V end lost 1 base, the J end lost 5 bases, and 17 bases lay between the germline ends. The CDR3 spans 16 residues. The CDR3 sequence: CASSQLRAQEGETQYF. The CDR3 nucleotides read TGCGCCAGCAGTCAATTAAGGGCACAGGAAGGGGAGACCCAGTACTTC.

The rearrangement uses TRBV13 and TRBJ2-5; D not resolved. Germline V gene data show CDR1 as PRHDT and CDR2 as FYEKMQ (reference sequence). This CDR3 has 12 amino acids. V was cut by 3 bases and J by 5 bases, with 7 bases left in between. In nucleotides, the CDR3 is TGTGCCAGCAGCTTCCCCTTCGAGACCCAGTACTTC. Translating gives CASSFPFETQYF.

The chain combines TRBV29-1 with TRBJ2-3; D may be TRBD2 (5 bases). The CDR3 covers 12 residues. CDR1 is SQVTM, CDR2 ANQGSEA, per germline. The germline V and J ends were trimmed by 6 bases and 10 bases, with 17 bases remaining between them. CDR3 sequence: CSVRSGQVSQYF. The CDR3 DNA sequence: TGCAGCGTCCGGAGCGGCCAGGTCTCGCAGTATTTT.

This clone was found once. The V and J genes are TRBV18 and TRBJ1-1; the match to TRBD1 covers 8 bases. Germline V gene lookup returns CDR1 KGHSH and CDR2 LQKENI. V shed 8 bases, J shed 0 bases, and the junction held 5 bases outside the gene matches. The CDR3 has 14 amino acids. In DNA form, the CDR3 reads TGTGCCAGCCAGGGACAGGCAATGAACACTGAAGCTTTCTTT. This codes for CASQGQAMNTEAFF.

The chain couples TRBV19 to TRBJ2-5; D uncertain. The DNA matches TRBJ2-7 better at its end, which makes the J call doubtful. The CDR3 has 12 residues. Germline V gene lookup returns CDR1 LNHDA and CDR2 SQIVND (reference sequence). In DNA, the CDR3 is TGTGCCAGTAAAATCAGCTCCTACGAGCAGTACTTC. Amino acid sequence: CASKISSYEQYF.

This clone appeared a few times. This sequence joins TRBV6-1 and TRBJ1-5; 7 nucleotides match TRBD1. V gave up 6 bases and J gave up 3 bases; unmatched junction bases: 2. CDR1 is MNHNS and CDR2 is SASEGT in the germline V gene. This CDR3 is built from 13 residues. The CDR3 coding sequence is TGTGCCAGCAGCGGGACAGTCAATCAGCCCCAGCATTTT. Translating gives CASSGTVNQPQHF.

The CDR3 nucleotides read TGCGCCAGCAGCTTGGCCGTTGGAGCAGGGGGAGCCTACGAGCAGTACTTC. Protein sequence: CASSLAVGAGGAYEQYF. V is TRBV5-1 and J is TRBJ2-7, with 7 bases aligning to TRBD1. V was pared by 0 bases and J by 2 bases, with 11 bases of the junction left unmatched. The germline CDR1 and CDR2 sequences are SGHRS and YFSETQ. The CDR3 is 17 amino acids.

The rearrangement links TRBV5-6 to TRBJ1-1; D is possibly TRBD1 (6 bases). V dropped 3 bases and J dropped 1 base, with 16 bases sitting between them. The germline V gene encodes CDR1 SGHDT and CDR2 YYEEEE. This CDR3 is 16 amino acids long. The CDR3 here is CASSSIYRDGNTEAFF. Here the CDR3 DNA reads TGTGCCAGCAGCTCAATCTACAGGGACGGGAACACTGAAGCTTTCTTT.

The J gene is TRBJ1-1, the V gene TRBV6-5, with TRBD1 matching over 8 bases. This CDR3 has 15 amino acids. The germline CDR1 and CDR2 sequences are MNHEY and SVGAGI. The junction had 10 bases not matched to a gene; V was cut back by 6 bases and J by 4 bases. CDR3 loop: CASRPPLTGGTEAFF. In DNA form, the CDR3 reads TGTGCCAGCAGGCCCCCCCTTACAGGGGGCACTGAAGCTTTCTTT.

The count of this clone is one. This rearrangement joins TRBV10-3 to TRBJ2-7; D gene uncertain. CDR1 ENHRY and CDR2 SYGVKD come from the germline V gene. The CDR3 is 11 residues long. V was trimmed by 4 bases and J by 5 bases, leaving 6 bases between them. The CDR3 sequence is CAISGRDEQYF. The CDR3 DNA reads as TGTGCCATCAGTGGACGGGACGAGCAGTACTTC.

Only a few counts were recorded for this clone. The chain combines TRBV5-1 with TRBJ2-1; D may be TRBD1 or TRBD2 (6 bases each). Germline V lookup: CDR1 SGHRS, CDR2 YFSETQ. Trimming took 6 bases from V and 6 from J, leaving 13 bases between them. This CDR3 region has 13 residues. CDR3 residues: CASNPRGANEQFF. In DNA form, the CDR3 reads TGCGCCAGCAACCCGAGGGGGGCCAATGAGCAGTTCTTC.

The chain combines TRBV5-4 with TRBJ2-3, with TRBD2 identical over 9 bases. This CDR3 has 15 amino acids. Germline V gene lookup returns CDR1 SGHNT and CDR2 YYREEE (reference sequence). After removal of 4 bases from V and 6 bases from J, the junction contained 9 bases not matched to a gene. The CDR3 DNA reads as TGTGCCAGCAGCCAAAGCGGGAGGTCCGCGGATACGCAGTATTTT. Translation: CASSQSGRSADTQYF.